These 13 T cell receptor beta chains share one sample of origin, sequenced in a study of glioma-infiltrating T cells. Using RNA template, CDR3s of TCR alpha and beta were amplified with iRepertoire arm-PCR. From the multiplex PCR reads, TCRdb called clonotypes with MiXCR, one entry per CDR3 protein. In the table there are about 140,000 distinct CDR3 sequences, approximately 39% of which are singletons. Sequenced input: glioma tissue, nonneoplastic brain tissue, or PBMCs (not recorded which). All receptors come from a human donor with low-grade glioma or glioblastoma, undergoing nonglioma brain surgery, or in good health (not recorded which).

The V and J genes are TRBV10-3 and TRBJ2-5; D call uncertain. The CDR3 totals 13 residues. V was cut by 9 bases and J by 1 base, with 12 bases left in between. Germline CDR1 ENHRY, CDR2 SYGVKD. In DNA form, the CDR3 reads TGTGCCATTGGACCGACAACCCAAGAGACCCAGTACTTC. Its protein product is CAIGPTTQETQYF.

This clonotype was recorded at least ten times. The J gene is TRBJ2-3, the V gene TRBV20-1; no clear D. The germline gives CDR1 DFQATT, CDR2 SNEGSKA (reference sequence). The ends were cut back, 3 bases at V and 1 base at J, with 8 bases in the middle. The CDR3 spans 13 residues. The CDR3 region has the DNA TGCAGTGCTAGCGGCGGAGGCACAGATACGCAGTATTTT. Its translation: CSASGGGTDTQYF.

The chain recombines TRBV7-9 with TRBJ1-2; D gene unclear. The V end lost 1 base, the J end lost 8 bases, and 14 bases lay between the germline ends. This CDR3 comprises 14 residues. Germline V gene sequence: CDR1 SEHNR, CDR2 FQNEAQ (reference sequence). The CDR3: CASSLGQYPGGYTF. The CDR3 DNA reads as TGTGCCAGCAGCTTAGGCCAATACCCGGGCGGCTACACCTTC.

In nucleotides, the CDR3 is TGTGCCAGCAGCCTCAATCTACTAGCGGGAGAAGATACGCAGTATTTT. This translates into CASSLNLLAGEDTQYF. This chain links TRBV4-2 with TRBJ2-3; TRBD2 matches 11 bases. Germline CDR1 is LGHNA and CDR2 is YNFKEQ. The CDR3 is 16 residues long. V was pared by 4 bases and J by 5 bases, with 8 bases of the junction left unmatched.

The gene calls are TRBV4-1 and TRBJ2-1, with D perhaps TRBD1 or TRBD2 (7 bases each). The V gene's germline CDR1 is MGHRA and CDR2 YSYEKL. CDR3 length: 17 residues. V was clipped by 0 bases and J by 7 bases, with 19 bases between them. The CDR3 region is CASSQELGRGLGNEQFF. The CDR3 DNA follows: TGCGCCAGCAGCCAAGAGCTAGGGAGGGGGCTAGGTAATGAGCAGTTCTTC.

The chain has TRBV18 and TRBJ1-4; D gene ambiguous. This CDR3 comprises 12 residues. Trimming left V 2 bases short and J 8 bases short, with 6 bases between. Germline CDR1 and CDR2: KGHSH and LQKENI. DNA for the CDR3: TGTGCCAGCTCACCAGGTGGAGAAAAACTGTTTTTT. This gives the protein CASSPGGEKLFF.

A remark on this clonotype: Lacking the conserved final phenylalanine or tryptophan, this CDR3 likely reflects a read error. The genes are TRBV11-2 and TRBJ1-1, with 9 bases matching TRBD1. Trimming took 4 bases from V and 5 from J; bases not matched to a gene: 5. Germline values: CDR1 SGHAT, CDR2 FQNNGV. This CDR3 is built from 14 residues. The DNA of the CDR3 is TGTGCCAGCAGCTCACAGGGGGCTGAGACTGAAGCTTTCCTT. Translation gives CASSSQGAETEAFL.

The genes are TRBV6-2 or TRBV6-3 and TRBJ1-1; TRBD1 might be the D (5 bases). The V end was cut by 8 bases, the J end by 8 bases, with 9 bases between. Germline CDR1 is MNHEY and CDR2 is SVGEGT. The CDR3 spans 10 residues. The CDR3 sequence: CASDRDEAFF. The CDR3 DNA follows: TGTGCCAGCGACCGGGACGAAGCTTTCTTT.

A single count supports this clonotype. The rearrangement links TRBV2 to TRBJ2-1, with D perhaps matching TRBD1 (5 bases). Germline values: CDR1 SNHLY, CDR2 FYNNEI. Trimming took 1 base from V and 8 from J, leaving 15 bases between them. There are 15 residues in the CDR3. The CDR3: CASSEESRAFDEQFF. The DNA of the CDR3 is TGTGCCAGCAGTGAAGAGTCCAGGGCCTTCGATGAGCAGTTCTTC.

The sample holds a few counts of this clonotype. The chain employs TRBV6-1 and TRBJ2-7; the match to TRBD1 covers 12 bases. The CDR3 is 14 amino acids. V shed 6 bases, J shed 3 bases, and the junction held 3 bases outside the gene matches. CDR1 MNHNS and CDR2 SASEGT come from the germline V gene. The chain's CDR3 is CASRRDRGHYEQYF. CDR3 DNA sequence: TGTGCCAGCAGACGGGACAGGGGGCACTACGAGCAGTACTTC.

The chain uses TRBV6-1 and TRBJ1-6; 7 nucleotides match TRBD1. The germline V gene encodes CDR1 MNHNS and CDR2 SASEGT. The CDR3 covers 12 residues. J was trimmed by 9 bases and V by 7 bases; bases with no gene match: 3. CDR3 sequence: CASTGGGSPLHF. CDR3 coding DNA: TGTGCCAGCACAGGGGGAGGTTCACCCCTCCACTTT.

This clonotype has more than one count but fewer than ten. The V call is TRBV19, the J call TRBJ2-7; a weak D match, TRBD2 (6 bases). The V gene lost 4 bases and the J gene lost 12 bases, with 16 bases spanning the gap. The germline CDR1 and CDR2 sequences are LNHDA and SQIVND (reference sequence). The CDR3 has 12 residues. CDR3: CASSTFSGEAYF. The CDR3 nucleotides read TGTGCCAGTAGTACCTTTAGCGGAGAGGCGTACTTC.

This clonotype was seen ten or more times. The chain combines TRBV6-2 or TRBV6-3 with TRBJ1-2, with D possibly matching TRBD1 (6 bases). V lost 2 bases, J lost 3 bases, and 13 bases lay in between. CDR1 and CDR2 from the germline V gene are MNHEY and SVGEGT. The CDR3 consists of 15 residues. The CDR3 DNA reads as TGTGCCAGCAGTTACCCTAGGACAGAGCACTATGGCTACACCTTC. Translated: CASSYPRTEHYGYTF.